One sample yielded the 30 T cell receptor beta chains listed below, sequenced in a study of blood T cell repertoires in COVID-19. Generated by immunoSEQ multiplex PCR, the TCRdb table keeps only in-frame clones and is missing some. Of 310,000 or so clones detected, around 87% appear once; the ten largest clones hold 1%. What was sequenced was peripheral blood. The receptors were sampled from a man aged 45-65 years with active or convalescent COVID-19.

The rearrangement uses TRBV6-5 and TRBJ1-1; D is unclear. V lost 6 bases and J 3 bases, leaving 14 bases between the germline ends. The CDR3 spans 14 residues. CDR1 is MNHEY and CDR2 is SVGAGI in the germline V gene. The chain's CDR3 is CASSITSGDTEAFF. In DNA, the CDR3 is TGTGCCAGCAGCATCACTTCCGGGGACACTGAAGCTTTCTTT.

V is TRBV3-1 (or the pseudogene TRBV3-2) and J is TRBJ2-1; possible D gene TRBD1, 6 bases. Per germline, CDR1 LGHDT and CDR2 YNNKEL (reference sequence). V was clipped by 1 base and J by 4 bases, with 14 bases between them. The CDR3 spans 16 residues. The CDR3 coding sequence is TGTGCCAGCAGCCAAGGACAGGTCCAGAGGTACAATGAGCAGTTCTTC. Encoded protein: CASSQGQVQRYNEQFF.

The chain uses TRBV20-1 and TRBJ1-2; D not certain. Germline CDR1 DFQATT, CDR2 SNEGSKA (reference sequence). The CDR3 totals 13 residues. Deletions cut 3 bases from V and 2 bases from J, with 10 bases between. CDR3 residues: CSASSVLNYGYTF. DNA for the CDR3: TGCAGTGCTAGTTCTGTCCTAAACTATGGCTACACCTTC.

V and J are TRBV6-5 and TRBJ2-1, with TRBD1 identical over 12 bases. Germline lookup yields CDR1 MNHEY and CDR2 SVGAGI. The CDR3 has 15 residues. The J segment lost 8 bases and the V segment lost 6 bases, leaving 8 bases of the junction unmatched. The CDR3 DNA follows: TGTGCCAGCAGGAGGGGACAGGGGGCGTGGGATGAGCAGTTCTTC. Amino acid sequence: CASRRGQGAWDEQFF.

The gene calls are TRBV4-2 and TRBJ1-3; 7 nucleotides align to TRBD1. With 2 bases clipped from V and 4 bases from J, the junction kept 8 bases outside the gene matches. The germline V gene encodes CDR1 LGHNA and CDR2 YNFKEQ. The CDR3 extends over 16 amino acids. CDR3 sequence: CASSQRQGTDGNTIYF. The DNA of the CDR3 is TGTGCCAGCAGCCAAAGACAGGGTACGGACGGAAACACCATATATTTT.

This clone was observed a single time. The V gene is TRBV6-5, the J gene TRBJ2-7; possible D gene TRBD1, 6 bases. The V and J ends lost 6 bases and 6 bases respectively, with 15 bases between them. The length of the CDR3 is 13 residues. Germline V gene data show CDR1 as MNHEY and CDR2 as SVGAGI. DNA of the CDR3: TGTGCCAGCAGACCCCGACAGGTAGCCGAGCAGTACTTC. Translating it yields CASRPRQVAEQYF.

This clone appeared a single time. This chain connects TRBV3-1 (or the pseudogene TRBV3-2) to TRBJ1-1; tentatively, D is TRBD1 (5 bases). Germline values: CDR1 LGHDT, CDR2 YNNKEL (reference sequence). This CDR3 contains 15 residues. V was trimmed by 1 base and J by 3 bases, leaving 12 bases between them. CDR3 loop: CASSQVSGGHTEAFF. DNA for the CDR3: TGTGCCAGCAGCCAAGTGTCGGGGGGTCACACTGAAGCTTTCTTT.

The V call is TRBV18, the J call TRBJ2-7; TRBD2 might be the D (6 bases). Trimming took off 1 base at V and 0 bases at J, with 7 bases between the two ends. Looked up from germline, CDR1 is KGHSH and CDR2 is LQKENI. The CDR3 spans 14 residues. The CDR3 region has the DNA TGTGCCAGCTCACCACGGCGGGGCTCCTACGAGCAGTACTTC. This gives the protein CASSPRRGSYEQYF.

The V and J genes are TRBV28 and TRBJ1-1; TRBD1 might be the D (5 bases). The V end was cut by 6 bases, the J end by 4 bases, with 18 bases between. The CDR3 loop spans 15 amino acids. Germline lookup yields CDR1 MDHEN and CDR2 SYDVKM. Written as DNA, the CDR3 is TGTGCCAGCAGCCCGTTCGGGGGAGGAGGCACTGAAGCTTTCTTT. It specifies CASSPFGGGGTEAFF.

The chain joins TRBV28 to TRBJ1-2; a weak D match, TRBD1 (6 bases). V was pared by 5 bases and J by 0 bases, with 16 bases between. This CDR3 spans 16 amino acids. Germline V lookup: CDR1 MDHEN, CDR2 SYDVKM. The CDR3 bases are TGTGCCAGCAGTCGGGACATAGGGGTCTCTAACTATGGCTACACCTTC. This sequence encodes CASSRDIGVSNYGYTF.

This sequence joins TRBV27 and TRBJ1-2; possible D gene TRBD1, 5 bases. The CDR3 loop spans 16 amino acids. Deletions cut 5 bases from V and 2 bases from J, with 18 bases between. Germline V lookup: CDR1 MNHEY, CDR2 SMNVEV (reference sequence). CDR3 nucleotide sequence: TGTGCCAGCAGTCCCTGGGGCCAGGGCGCCAACTATGGCTACACCTTC. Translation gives CASSPWGQGANYGYTF.

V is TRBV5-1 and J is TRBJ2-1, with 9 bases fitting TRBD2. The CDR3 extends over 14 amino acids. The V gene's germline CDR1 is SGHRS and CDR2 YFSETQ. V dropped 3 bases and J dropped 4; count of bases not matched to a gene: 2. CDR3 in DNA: TGCGCCAGCAGCTGGACTAGCGAATACAATGAGCAGTTCTTC. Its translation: CASSWTSEYNEQFF.

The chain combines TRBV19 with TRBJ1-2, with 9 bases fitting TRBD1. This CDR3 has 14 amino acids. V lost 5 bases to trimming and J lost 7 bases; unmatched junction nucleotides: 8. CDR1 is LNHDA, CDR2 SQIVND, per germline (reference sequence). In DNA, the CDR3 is TGTGCCAGTAGTCGCCGGGACAGGGAGGGTGGCTACACCTTC. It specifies CASSRRDREGGYTF.

As DNA, the CDR3 is TGTGCCAGTAGTATAGTGGGACAGGGAGGCAGCAATCAGCCCCAGCATTTT. Its translation: CASSIVGQGGSNQPQHF. The rearrangement links TRBV19 to TRBJ1-5; 9 bases agree with TRBD1. V shed 1 base, J shed 1 base, and the junction held 5 bases outside the gene matches. The length of the CDR3 is 17 residues. CDR1 and CDR2 (germline): LNHDA, SQIVND (reference sequence). The whole variable domain, remainder taken from reference TRBV19 and TRBJ1-5, is DGGITQSPKYLFRKEGQNVTLSCEQNLNHDAMYWYRQDPGQGLRLIYYSQIVNDFQKGDIAEGYSVSREKKESFPLTVTSAQKNPTAFYLCASSIVGQGGSNQPQHFGDGTRLSIL.

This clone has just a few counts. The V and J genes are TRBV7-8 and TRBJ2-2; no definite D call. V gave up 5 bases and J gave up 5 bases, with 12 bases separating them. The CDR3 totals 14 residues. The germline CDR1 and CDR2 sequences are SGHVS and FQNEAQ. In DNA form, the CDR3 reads TGTGCCAGCAGCCGCGACCGGAGTACCGGGGAGCTGTTTTTT. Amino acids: CASSRDRSTGELFF.

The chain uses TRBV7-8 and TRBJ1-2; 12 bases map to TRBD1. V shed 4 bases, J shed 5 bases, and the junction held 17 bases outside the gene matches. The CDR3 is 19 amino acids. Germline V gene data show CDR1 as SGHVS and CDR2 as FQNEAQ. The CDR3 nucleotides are TGTGCCAGCAGCTCTCCCCTGGGACAGGGGGCATTAGGGGGATATGGCTACACCTTC. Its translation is CASSSPLGQGALGGYGYTF.

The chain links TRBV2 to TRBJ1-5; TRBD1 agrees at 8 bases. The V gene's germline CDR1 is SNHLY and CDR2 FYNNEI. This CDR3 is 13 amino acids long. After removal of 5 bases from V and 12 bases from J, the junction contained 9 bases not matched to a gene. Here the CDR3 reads CASSQRVQGDQHF. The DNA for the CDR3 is TGTGCCAGCAGTCAACGGGTACAGGGGGACCAGCATTTT. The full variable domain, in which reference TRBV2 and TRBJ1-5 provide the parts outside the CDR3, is EPEVTQTPSHQVTQMGQEVILRCVPISNHLYFYWYRQILGQKVEFLVSFYNNEISEKSEIFDDQFSVERPDGSNFTLKIRSTKLEDSAMYFCASSQRVQGDQHFGDGTRLSIL.

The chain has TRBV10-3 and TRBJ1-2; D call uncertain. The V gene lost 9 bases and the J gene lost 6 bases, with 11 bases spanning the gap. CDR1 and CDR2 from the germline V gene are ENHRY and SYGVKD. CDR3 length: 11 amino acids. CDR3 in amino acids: CAIGKGDGYTF. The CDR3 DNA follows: TGTGCCATAGGCAAGGGAGATGGCTACACCTTC.

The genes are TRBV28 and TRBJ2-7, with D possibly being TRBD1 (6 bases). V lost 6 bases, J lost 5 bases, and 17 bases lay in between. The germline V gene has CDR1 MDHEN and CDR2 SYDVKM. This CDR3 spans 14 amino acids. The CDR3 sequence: CASRKLQGLHEQYF. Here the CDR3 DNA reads TGTGCCAGCAGGAAATTACAGGGTTTACACGAGCAGTACTTC.

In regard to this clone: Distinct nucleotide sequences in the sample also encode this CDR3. CDR3 residues: CASSLAQGYEQYF. For the CDR3, the DNA is TGCGCCAGCAGCTTGGCTCAGGGCTACGAGCAGTACTTC. The rearrangement links TRBV5-1 to TRBJ2-7; D perhaps matches TRBD1 (5 bases). CDR1 and CDR2 from the germline V gene are SGHRS and YFSETQ. Trimming cost V 0 bases and J 3 bases, with 7 bases left between them. This CDR3 is built from 13 residues.

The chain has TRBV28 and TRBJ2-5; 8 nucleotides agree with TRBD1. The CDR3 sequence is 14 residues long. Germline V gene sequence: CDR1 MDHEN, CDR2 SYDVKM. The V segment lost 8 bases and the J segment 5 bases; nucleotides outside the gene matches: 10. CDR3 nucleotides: TGTGCCAGCCAAGACAGGGGCGGAAAGGAGACCCAGTACTTC. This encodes CASQDRGGKETQYF.

CDR3 sequence (DNA): TGTGCCAGCTCACCACCGGGGGGGAGCTCCTACAATGAGCAGTTCTTC. It codes for CASSPPGGSSYNEQFF. The chain carries TRBV18 and TRBJ2-1; 7 nucleotides match TRBD2. The trim removed 0 bases at V and 0 bases at J, leaving 2 bases unmatched. The CDR3 extends over 16 amino acids. The germline gives CDR1 KGHSH, CDR2 LQKENI.

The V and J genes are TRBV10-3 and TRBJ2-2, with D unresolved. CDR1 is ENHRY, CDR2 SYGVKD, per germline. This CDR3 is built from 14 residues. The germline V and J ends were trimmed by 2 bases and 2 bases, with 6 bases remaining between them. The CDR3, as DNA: TGTGCCATCAGTGAGCGACTTAACACCGGGGAGCTGTTTTTT. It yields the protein CAISERLNTGELFF.

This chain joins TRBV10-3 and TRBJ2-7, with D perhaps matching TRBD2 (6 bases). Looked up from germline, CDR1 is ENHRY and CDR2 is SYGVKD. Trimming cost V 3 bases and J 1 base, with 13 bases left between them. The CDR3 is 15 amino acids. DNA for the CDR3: TGTGCCATCAGTGACGAGGGCGCGGGGTCCTACGAGCAGTACTTC. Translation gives CAISDEGAGSYEQYF.

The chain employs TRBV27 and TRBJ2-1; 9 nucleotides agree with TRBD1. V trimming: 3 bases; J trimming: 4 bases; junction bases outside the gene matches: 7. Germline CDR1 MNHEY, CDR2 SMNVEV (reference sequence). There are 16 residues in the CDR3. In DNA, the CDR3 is TGTGCCAGCAGTTTTTCGGGACAGGGTTTTTACAATGAGCAGTTCTTC. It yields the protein CASSFSGQGFYNEQFF.

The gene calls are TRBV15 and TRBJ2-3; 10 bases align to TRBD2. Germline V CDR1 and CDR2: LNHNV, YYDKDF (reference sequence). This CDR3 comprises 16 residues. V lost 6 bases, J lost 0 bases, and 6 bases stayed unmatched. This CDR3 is CATRSGRDASTDTQYF. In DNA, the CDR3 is TGTGCCACCAGAAGCGGGAGGGACGCTAGCACAGATACGCAGTATTTT.

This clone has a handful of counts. DNA for the CDR3: TGTGCCAGCAGCGACCTCAAGGGACAGGGGGCCAACGAGCAGTACTTC. It is translated as CASSDLKGQGANEQYF. The chain joins TRBV5-6 to TRBJ2-7, with 12 bases fitting TRBD1. CDR3 length equals 16 residues. Germline V lookup: CDR1 SGHDT, CDR2 YYEEEE. J was trimmed by 5 bases and V by 4 bases; bases with no gene match: 10.

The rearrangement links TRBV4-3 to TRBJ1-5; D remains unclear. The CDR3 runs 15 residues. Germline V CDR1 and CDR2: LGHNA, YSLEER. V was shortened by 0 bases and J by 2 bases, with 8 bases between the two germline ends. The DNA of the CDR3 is TGCGCCAGCAGCCAAGATTTGAGGGGCAATCAGCCCCAGCATTTT. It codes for CASSQDLRGNQPQHF.

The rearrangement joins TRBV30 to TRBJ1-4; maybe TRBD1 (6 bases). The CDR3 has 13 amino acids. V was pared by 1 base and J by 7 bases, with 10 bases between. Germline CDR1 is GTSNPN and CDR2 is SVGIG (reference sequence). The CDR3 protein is CAWSGTAAEKLFF. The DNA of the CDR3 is TGTGCCTGGAGTGGGACAGCCGCTGAAAAACTGTTTTTT.

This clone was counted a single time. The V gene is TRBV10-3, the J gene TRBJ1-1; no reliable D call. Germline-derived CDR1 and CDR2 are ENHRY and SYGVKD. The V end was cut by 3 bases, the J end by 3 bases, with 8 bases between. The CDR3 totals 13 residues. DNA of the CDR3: TGTGCCATCAGTGAACCGGGGTACACTGAAGCTTTCTTT. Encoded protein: CAISEPGYTEAFF.